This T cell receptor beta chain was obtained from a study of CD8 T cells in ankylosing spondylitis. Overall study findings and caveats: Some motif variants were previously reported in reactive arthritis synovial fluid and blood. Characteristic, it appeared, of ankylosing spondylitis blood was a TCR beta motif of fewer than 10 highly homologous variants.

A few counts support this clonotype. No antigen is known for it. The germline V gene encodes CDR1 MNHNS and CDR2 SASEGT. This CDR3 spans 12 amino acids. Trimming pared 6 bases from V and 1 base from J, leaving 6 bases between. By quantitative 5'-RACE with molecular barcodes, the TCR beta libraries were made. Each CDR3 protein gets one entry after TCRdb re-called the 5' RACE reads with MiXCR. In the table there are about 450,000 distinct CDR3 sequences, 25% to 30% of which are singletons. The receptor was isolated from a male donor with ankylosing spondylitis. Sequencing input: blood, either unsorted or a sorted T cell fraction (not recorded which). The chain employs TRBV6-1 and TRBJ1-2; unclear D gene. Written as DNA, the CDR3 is TGTGCCAGCAGCCGAATTAACTATGGCTACACCTTC. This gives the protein CASSRINYGYTF.